A single sample is the source of the 10 T cell receptor beta chains below, sequenced in a study of shared clonotypes between healthy human individuals (dated by TCRdb to 2020 to 2022). The library came from the immunoSEQ multiplex PCR assay. This immuneACCESS table, as held by TCRdb, lists in-frame sequences with V and J called but not all clones. Of the missing ones, under half trace to an unresolved V gene in checked studies; the others have no known cause. For this sample there are around 2.5 million clones; 80% to 95% appear just once. Of the sample, 0.36% falls within the top ten clones. Sequenced material: naive CD4+ T cells from PBMCs. The cell subset or site label of this sample denotes: CD45RA+ positively selected. The receptors originated from a man younger than 30 in good health. Some clones in this sample may be carry-over from other donors' samples.

The V call is TRBV5-1, the J call TRBJ2-5; 9 bases match TRBD2. This CDR3 has 14 amino acids. Germline lookup yields CDR1 SGHRS and CDR2 YFSETQ. Germline trimming cut 3 bases from V and 0 bases from J; bases unmatched to any gene: 0. The CDR3 loop reads CASSSSGNQETQYF. CDR3 bases: TGCGCCAGCAGCTCTAGCGGGAACCAAGAGACCCAGTACTTC.

The rearrangement uses TRBV7-2 and TRBJ2-3; 10 bases match TRBD2. The germline V gene encodes CDR1 SGHTA and CDR2 FQGNSA. The V and J ends lost 5 bases and 3 bases, in that order; junction bases with no gene match: 8. The CDR3 consists of 16 residues. CDR3 sequence: CASSDAGTSVTDTQYF. The CDR3 DNA follows: TGTGCCAGCAGCGACGCCGGGACTAGCGTAACAGATACGCAGTATTTT.

The V gene is TRBV9, the J gene TRBJ2-3; D uncertain. CDR3 length equals 14 residues. Between the trimmed V and J ends, which lost 2 bases and 3 bases, there was a span of 10 bases. Germline CDR1 reads SGDLS; CDR2 reads YYNGEE. The CDR3 spells CASSVASATDTQYF. The CDR3 DNA reads as TGTGCCAGCAGCGTTGCCTCAGCTACAGATACGCAGTATTTT.

The V call is TRBV4-1, the J call TRBJ2-1; 8 bases are a match to TRBD2. V was pared by 2 bases and J by 2 bases, with 14 bases of the junction left unmatched. This CDR3 contains 19 residues. CDR1 MGHRA and CDR2 YSYEKL come from the germline V gene. The CDR3 reads CASSQSLAIREGTYNEQFF. The CDR3 bases are TGCGCCAGCAGCCAAAGTTTAGCTATACGGGAGGGCACCTACAATGAGCAGTTCTTC.

This clone was seen just once. This chain joins TRBV5-1 and TRBJ2-7; TRBD2 matches at 10 bases. J lost 3 bases, V lost 3 bases, and 9 bases had no gene match. CDR3 length: 16 amino acids. Germline CDR1 and CDR2: SGHRS and YFSETQ. CDR3 region: CASSWGSSGSLYEQYF. CDR3 DNA sequence: TGCGCCAGCAGCTGGGGCTCTAGCGGGAGTCTCTACGAGCAGTACTTC.

The chain carries TRBV5-6 and TRBJ2-1, with TRBD2 matching over 7 bases. This CDR3 contains 15 residues. The ends lost 2 bases at V and 4 bases at J; junction bases unmatched: 6. The germline CDR1 and CDR2 sequences are SGHDT and YYEEEE. Here the CDR3 DNA reads TGTGCCAGCAGCTTTCGGCGGGAGCGGTACAATGAGCAGTTCTTC. This translates into CASSFRRERYNEQFF.

The chain has TRBV18 and TRBJ2-7; TRBD1 matches at 9 bases. Germline lookup yields CDR1 KGHSH and CDR2 LQKENI. V lost 6 bases and J lost 5; bases outside the gene matches: 8. This CDR3 is built from 14 residues. The CDR3 loop reads CASSLTGGLNEQYF. The CDR3 DNA sequence: TGTGCCAGCTCCCTGACAGGGGGGTTGAACGAGCAGTACTTC.

The rearrangement uses TRBV7-2 and TRBJ2-1, with 8 bases matching TRBD1. V was pared by 4 bases and J by 7 bases, with 9 bases of the junction left unmatched. The CDR3 extends over 15 amino acids. Germline-derived CDR1 and CDR2 are SGHTA and FQGNSA. The CDR3 here is CASSWGPGGRNEQFF. The CDR3 DNA sequence: TGTGCCAGCAGCTGGGGCCCAGGGGGCAGGAATGAGCAGTTCTTC.

This clone was detected a few times. The gene calls are TRBV28 and TRBJ1-1; 7 bases are shared with TRBD1. CDR1 is MDHEN and CDR2 is SYDVKM in the germline V gene. The J segment lost 4 bases and the V segment lost 6 bases, leaving 11 bases of the junction unmatched. This CDR3 spans 15 amino acids. The CDR3 DNA reads as TGTGCCAGCAGGGTAACCGACAGGGAGGGCACTGAAGCTTTCTTT. This gives the protein CASRVTDREGTEAFF.

V usage is TRBV25-1 and J usage is TRBJ1-3; no definite D call. V was clipped by 8 bases and J by 0 bases, with 17 bases between them. The CDR3 extends over 16 amino acids. CDR1 and CDR2 (germline): MGHDK, SYGVNS. The CDR3 sequence is CASAPYSGHSGNTIYF. CDR3 coding DNA: TGTGCCAGCGCGCCTTACAGTGGCCACTCTGGAAACACCATATATTTT.